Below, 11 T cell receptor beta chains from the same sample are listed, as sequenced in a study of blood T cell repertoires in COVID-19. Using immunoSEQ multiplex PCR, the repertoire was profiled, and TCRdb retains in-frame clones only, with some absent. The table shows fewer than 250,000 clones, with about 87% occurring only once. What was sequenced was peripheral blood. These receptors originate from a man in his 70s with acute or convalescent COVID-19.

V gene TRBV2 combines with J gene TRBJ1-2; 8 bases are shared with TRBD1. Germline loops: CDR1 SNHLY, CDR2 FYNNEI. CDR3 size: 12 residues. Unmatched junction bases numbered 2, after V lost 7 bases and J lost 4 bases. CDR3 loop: CASNGQGYGYTF. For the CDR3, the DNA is TGTGCCAGCAACGGACAGGGCTATGGCTACACCTTC.

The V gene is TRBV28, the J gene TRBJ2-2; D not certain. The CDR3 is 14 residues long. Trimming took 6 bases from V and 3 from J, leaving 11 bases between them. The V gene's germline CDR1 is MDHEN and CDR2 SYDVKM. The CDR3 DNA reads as TGTGCCAGCAGAGTCGCGGCAGACACCGGGGAGCTGTTTTTT. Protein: CASRVAADTGELFF.

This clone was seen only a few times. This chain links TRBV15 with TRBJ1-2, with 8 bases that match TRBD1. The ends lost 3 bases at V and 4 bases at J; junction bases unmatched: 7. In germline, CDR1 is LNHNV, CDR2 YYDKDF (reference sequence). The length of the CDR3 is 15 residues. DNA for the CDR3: TGTGCCACCAGCAGCGAACGGACAGGGTCCTATGGCTACACCTTC. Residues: CATSSERTGSYGYTF.

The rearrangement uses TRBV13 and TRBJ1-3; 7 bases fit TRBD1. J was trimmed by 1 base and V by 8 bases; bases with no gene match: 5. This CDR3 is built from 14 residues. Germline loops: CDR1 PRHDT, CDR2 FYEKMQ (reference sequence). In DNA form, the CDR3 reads TGTGCCAGCCGAATGACAGGGTCTGGAAACACCATATATTTT. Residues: CASRMTGSGNTIYF.

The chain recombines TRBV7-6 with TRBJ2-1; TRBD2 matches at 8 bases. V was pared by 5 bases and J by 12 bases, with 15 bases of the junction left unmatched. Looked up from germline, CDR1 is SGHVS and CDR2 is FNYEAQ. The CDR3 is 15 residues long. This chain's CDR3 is CASSVGLAEAGGQFF. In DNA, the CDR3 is TGTGCCAGCAGCGTGGGTCTAGCGGAGGCGGGGGGGCAGTTCTTC.

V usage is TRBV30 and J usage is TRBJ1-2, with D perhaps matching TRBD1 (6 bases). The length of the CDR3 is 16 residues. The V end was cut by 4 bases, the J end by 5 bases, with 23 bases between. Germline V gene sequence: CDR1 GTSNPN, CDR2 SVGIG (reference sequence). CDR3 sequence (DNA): TGTGCCTGGACCCCCGGGGGGCTGACCCGATCTTATGGCTACACCTTC. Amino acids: CAWTPGGLTRSYGYTF.

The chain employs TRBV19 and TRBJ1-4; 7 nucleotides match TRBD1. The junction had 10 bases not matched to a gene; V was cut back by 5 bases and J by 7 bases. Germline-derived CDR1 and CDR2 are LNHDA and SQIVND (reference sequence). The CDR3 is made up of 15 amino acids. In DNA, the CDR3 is TGTGCCAGTAGTCTTATCCAGGGGGGAACTGAAAAACTGTTTTTT. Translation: CASSLIQGGTEKLFF.

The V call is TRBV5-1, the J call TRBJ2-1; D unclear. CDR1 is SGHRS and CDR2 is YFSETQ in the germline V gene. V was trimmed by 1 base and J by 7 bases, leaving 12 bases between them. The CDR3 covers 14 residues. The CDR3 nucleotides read TGCGCCAGCAGCTTGAATCAAGCGCTGAATGAGCAGTTCTTC. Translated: CASSLNQALNEQFF.

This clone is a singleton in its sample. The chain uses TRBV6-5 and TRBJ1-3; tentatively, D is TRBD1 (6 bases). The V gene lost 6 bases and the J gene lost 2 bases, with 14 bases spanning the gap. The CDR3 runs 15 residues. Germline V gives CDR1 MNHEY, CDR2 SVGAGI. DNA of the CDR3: TGTGCCAGCAGCTTACAGGGTTCCCCTGGAAACACCATATATTTT. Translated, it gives CASSLQGSPGNTIYF.

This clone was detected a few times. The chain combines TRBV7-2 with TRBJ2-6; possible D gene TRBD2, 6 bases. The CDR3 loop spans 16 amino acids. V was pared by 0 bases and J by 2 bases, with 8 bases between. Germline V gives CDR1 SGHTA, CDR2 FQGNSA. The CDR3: CASSLAGGAGANVLTF. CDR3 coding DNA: TGTGCCAGCAGCTTAGCTGGAGGGGCTGGGGCCAACGTCCTGACTTTC.

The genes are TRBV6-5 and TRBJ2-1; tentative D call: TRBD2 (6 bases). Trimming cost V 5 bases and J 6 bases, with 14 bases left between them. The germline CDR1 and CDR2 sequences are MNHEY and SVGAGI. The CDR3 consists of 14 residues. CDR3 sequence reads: CASSLREWGNEQFF. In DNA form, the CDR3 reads TGTGCCAGCAGTCTCCGGGAGTGGGGCAATGAGCAGTTCTTC.